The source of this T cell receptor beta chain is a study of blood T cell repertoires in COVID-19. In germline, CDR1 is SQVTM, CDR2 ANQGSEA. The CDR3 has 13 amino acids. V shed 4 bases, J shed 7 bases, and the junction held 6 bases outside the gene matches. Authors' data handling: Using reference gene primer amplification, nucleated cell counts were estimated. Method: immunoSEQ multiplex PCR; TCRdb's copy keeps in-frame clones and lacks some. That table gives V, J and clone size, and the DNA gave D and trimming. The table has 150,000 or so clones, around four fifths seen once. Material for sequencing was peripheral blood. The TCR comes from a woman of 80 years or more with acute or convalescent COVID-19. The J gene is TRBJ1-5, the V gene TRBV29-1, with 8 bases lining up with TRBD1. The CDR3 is CSVAQGAGQPQHF. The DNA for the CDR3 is TGCAGCGTTGCGCAGGGGGCAGGGCAGCCCCAGCATTTT.